This section outlines one TCR beta chain sequence together with its context. The data are from a study of blood T cell repertoires in COVID-19. Study information: The United States, Italy and Spain were the sources of the acute and convalescent COVID-19 samples. Sample material is recorded as cDNA or gDNA derived from T cells, B-cell-depleted T cells, or PBMCs.

Germline loops: CDR1 KGHSH, CDR2 LQKENI. V was clipped by 3 bases and J by 4 bases; unmatched bases: 10. This CDR3 spans 16 amino acids. Original processing methods: Nucleated cell number was recorded as an estimate derived from reference gene primer amplification. This table comes from immunoSEQ multiplex PCR, and its TCRdb copy is limited to in-frame clones, with some not included. That table furnishes V, J and clone size, whereas the DNA furnished D and trimming. The sample consists of about 74,000 clones, around nine tenths of them appearing once. V and J are TRBV18 and TRBJ2-5; 8 nucleotides line up with TRBD1. Sequencing used peripheral blood. The TCR sequence derives from an elderly woman with active or convalescent COVID-19. The CDR3 nucleotides are TGTGCCAGCTCACCCCTGAACAGGGGGAAAGGAGAGACCCAGTACTTC. This translates into CASSPLNRGKGETQYF.